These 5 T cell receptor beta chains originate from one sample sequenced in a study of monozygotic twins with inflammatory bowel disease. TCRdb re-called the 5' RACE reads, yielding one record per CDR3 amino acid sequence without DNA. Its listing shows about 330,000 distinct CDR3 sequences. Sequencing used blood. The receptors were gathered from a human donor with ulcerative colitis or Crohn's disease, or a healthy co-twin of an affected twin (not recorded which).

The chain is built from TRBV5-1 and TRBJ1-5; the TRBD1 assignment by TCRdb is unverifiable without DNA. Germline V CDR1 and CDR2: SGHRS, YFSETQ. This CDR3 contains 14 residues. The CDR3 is CASSFTGADEPQHF.

Here the CDR3 reads CASRLGGNSNQPQHF. V and J are TRBV5-1 and TRBJ1-5. The CDR3 totals 15 residues. The germline gives CDR1 SGHRS, CDR2 YFSETQ.

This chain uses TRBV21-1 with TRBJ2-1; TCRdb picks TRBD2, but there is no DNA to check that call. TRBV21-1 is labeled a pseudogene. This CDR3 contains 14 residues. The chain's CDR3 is CASSKNPGGNEQFF.

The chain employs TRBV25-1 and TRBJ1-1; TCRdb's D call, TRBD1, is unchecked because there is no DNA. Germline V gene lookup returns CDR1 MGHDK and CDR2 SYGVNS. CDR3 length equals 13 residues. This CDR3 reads CASSPTGGTEAFF.

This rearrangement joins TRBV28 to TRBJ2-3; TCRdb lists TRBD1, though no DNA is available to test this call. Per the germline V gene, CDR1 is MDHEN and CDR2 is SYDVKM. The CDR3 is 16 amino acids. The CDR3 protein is CASSFPDTISTDTQYF.